The clone carrying this T cell receptor (beta chain) was seen only a few times. No antigen is known for it. This specimen belongs to a study of blood T cells in healthy people across ages. At the level of the study: Per two T cells, template switching captured roughly one barcoded beta molecule. Notes on the study in general: Whereas aged donors had fewer naive CD4+ cells, long-lived donors had more of them and higher diversity.

The CDR3 has 13 amino acids. From germline, CDR1 is SGHTA and CDR2 FQGNSA. Losses at the gene ends were 5 bases for V and 8 bases for J; bases not matched to a gene: 3. Individuals who donated were healthy Caucasians from Russia aged about 6 to 90. With a J-beta primer mix and a sample-barcoded 5' primer, a second PCR ran about 7 to 11 cycles. The study obtained at least 2.5 million CDR3-containing paired-end reads from every sample. TCRdb re-derived calls from the 5' RACE reads in MiXCR, one entry per CDR3 protein. Of over a million distinct CDR3 sequences in the sample, 45% to 70% were seen once. This sequence joins TRBV7-2 and TRBJ1-4; TRBD1 matches at 9 bases. Sequenced input: blood. The receptor comes from a man between 18 and 35 years old in good health. Written as DNA, the CDR3 is TGTGCCAGCAGCACGGACAGGGGCGAAAAACTGTTTTTT. Its protein is CASSTDRGEKLFF.